Each of the 28 T cell receptor beta chains below was sequenced from the same sample in a study of OX40 agonist ivuxolimab in advanced cancers. Here immunoSEQ multiplex PCR was the method, and the copy in TCRdb shows in-frame clones only, minus some. The sample consists of over 80,000 clones, over 80% of them appearing once. The sample consisted of CD4+ or CD8+ T cells sorted from blood, taken in a trial of the OX40 agonist ivuxolimab. The receptors derive from an adult with an advanced solid tumor such as melanoma, head and neck, liver or kidney cancer.

The chain joins TRBV7-2 to TRBJ2-7; unclear D gene. Germline-derived CDR1 and CDR2 are SGHTA and FQGNSA. V gave up 1 base and J gave up 6 bases, with 13 bases separating them. The CDR3 length is 14 residues. The CDR3 sequence is CASSLDPAPGEQYF. The CDR3 DNA follows: TGTGCCAGCAGCTTAGACCCCGCCCCGGGCGAGCAGTACTTC.

This chain links TRBV21-1 with TRBJ2-5; the table gives TRBD2 as D, unverified against the DNA. TRBV21-1 is termed a pseudogene. This CDR3 region has 19 residues. The CDR3 DNA is TGTGCCAGCAGCAAAGCTGTTACTAGCGGGAGGTTGGGAGGAGAGACCCAGTACTTC. Translating gives CASSKAVTSGRLGGETQYF.

The V gene is TRBV7-9, the J gene TRBJ2-3; D might be TRBD1 (6 bases). Germline V gene data show CDR1 as SEHNR and CDR2 as FQNEAQ (reference sequence). Trimming took 6 bases from V and 6 from J, leaving 13 bases between them. The CDR3 has 13 amino acids. The CDR3 reads CASSPTGSDTQYF. The CDR3 nucleotides are TGTGCCAGCAGTCCCACAGGGTCGGATACGCAGTATTTT.

The chain couples TRBV19 to TRBJ1-6; a possible D gene is TRBD1 (6 bases). CDR3 size: 15 residues. The V and J ends lost 6 bases and 9 bases respectively, with 18 bases between them. CDR1 is LNHDA and CDR2 is SQIVND in the germline V gene (reference sequence). This CDR3 reads CASSPRGGQGSPLHF. The CDR3 nucleotides read TGTGCCAGTAGCCCCCGAGGGGGACAAGGTTCACCCCTCCACTTT.

This clone was detected a few times. The chain couples TRBV27 to TRBJ1-1, with unresolved D. This CDR3 has 14 amino acids. Trimming shortened V by 2 bases and J by 0 bases, and 7 bases separated the two germline ends. Germline loops: CDR1 MNHEY, CDR2 SMNVEV (reference sequence). The CDR3 here is CASSLRLMNTEAFF. The CDR3 DNA follows: TGTGCCAGCAGTTTAAGGCTGATGAACACTGAAGCTTTCTTT.

The chain links TRBV6-1 to TRBJ2-7, with D perhaps assigned TRBD1 or TRBD2 (5 bases each). V lost 8 bases and J 1 base, leaving 18 bases between the germline ends. Looked up from germline, CDR1 is MNHNS and CDR2 is SASEGT. The CDR3 extends over 15 amino acids. The CDR3: CASSLGASQSYEQYF. In DNA, the CDR3 is TGTGCCAGCTCTCTTGGGGCTAGCCAGTCCTACGAGCAGTACTTC.

The chain links TRBV7-9 to TRBJ2-5, with 9 nucleotides matching TRBD1. Germline V gives CDR1 SEHNR, CDR2 FQNEAQ (reference sequence). The CDR3 runs 14 residues. V lost 4 bases and J lost 2; bases outside the gene matches: 2. This CDR3 reads CASSWGQGQETQYF. The CDR3 DNA sequence: TGTGCCAGCAGCTGGGGACAGGGACAAGAGACCCAGTACTTC.

This chain links TRBV19 with TRBJ2-6, with D uncertain. The germline CDR1 and CDR2 sequences are LNHDA and SQIVND (reference sequence). With 5 bases removed from V and 2 bases from J, the gap between germline ends came to 10 bases. There are 15 residues in the CDR3. This CDR3 reads CASSPEVAGANVLTF. The CDR3 nucleotides are TGTGCCAGTAGTCCTGAGGTGGCTGGGGCCAACGTCCTGACTTTC.

V and J are TRBV7-2 and TRBJ2-5; 11 positions agree with TRBD2. J gave up 5 bases and V 5 bases, and 7 bases lay outside the gene matches. This CDR3 contains 15 residues. CDR1 is SGHTA, CDR2 FQGNSA, per germline. CDR3 coding DNA: TGTGCCAGCAGCCTGGGACTAGCGGTTCGGGAGACCCAGTACTTC. Translation gives CASSLGLAVRETQYF.

V gene TRBV4-3 combines with J gene TRBJ2-3, with 8 bases aligning to TRBD1. Germline lookup yields CDR1 LGHNA and CDR2 YSLEER. This CDR3 has 16 amino acids. V was pared by 1 base and J by 4 bases, with 7 bases of the junction left unmatched. As DNA, the CDR3 is TGCGCCAGCAGCCAAGGATGGGCAGGGGGCTCAGATACGCAGTATTTT. This encodes CASSQGWAGGSDTQYF.

The genes are TRBV16 and TRBJ2-5; D perhaps matches TRBD1 (5 bases). Deletions cut 2 bases from V and 1 base from J, with 8 bases between. The CDR3 is 14 residues long. From germline, CDR1 is KGHSY and CDR2 FQNENV. CDR3 in amino acids: CASSQRQFQETQYF. CDR3 nucleotides: TGTGCCAGCAGCCAACGACAGTTCCAAGAGACCCAGTACTTC.

This chain connects TRBV6-4 to TRBJ2-5; tentatively, D is TRBD2 (5 bases). The CDR3 is 15 residues long. Trimming left V 0 bases short and J 7 bases short, with 15 bases between. Germline V gives CDR1 MRHNA, CDR2 SNTAGT. The CDR3 coding sequence is TGTGCCAGCAGTGACTCCCGGGGTTCGCGAGGGACCCAGTACTTC. Translating gives CASSDSRGSRGTQYF.

This chain links TRBV7-8 with TRBJ2-2, with D perhaps matching TRBD2 (5 bases). The CDR3 is 12 residues long. CDR1 and CDR2 from the germline V gene are SGHVS and FQNEAQ. V was pared by 1 base and J by 8 bases, with 5 bases between. The CDR3 protein is CASSLGRGELFF. CDR3 nucleotide sequence: TGTGCCAGCAGCTTAGGGAGGGGGGAGCTGTTTTTT.

This clone showed up just once. The gene calls are TRBV7-8 and TRBJ1-5; D remains unclear. CDR1 and CDR2 from the germline V gene are SGHVS and FQNEAQ. The CDR3 has 13 residues. The V gene lost 0 bases and the J gene lost 3 bases, with 3 bases spanning the gap. The CDR3 DNA reads TGTGCCAGCAGCTTAGCGTACAATCAGCCCCAGCATTTT. Protein product: CASSLAYNQPQHF.

This clone was recorded only once. CDR3 loop: CASSASLTGTYEQYF. In nucleotides, the CDR3 is TGCGCCAGCAGCGCTTCTTTAACAGGGACCTACGAGCAGTACTTC. This rearrangement joins TRBV5-1 to TRBJ2-7; the D gene is possibly TRBD1 (6 bases). The ends were cut back, 4 bases at V and 2 bases at J, with 16 bases in the middle. There are 15 residues in the CDR3. CDR1 is SGHRS, CDR2 YFSETQ, per germline.

The CDR3 DNA follows: TGTGCCAGCAGCCCCTCCCTCCCCGCGGGGTCGCAGTATTTT. Translated, it gives CASSPSLPAGSQYF. The genes are TRBV5-4 and TRBJ2-3; D is perhaps TRBD2 (6 bases). The V and J ends lost 4 bases and 10 bases respectively, with 19 bases between them. The CDR3 extends over 14 amino acids. From germline, CDR1 is SGHNT and CDR2 YYREEE (reference sequence).

This chain links TRBV7-2 with TRBJ2-7; 9 nucleotides align to TRBD2. Per germline, CDR1 SGHTA and CDR2 FQGNSA. Trimming at V came to 1 base and at J to 7 bases, leaving 5 bases not matched to a gene. This CDR3 has 14 amino acids. CDR3 residues: CASSLGGRAKEQYF. CDR3 DNA: TGTGCCAGCAGCTTAGGCGGGAGGGCCAAAGAGCAGTACTTC.

The chain employs TRBV29-1 and TRBJ2-3; 10 nucleotides agree with TRBD1. Trimming cost V 4 bases and J 0 bases; bases outside gene matches: 1. Germline CDR1 SQVTM, CDR2 ANQGSEA. The CDR3 runs to 14 residues. The CDR3 nucleotides read TGCAGCGTTGCGGGACAGGGGAGCACAGATACGCAGTATTTT. Amino acids: CSVAGQGSTDTQYF.

The chain couples TRBV6-1 to TRBJ2-7; D perhaps matches TRBD1 (5 bases). The CDR3 has 15 amino acids. Per the germline V gene, CDR1 is MNHNS and CDR2 is SASEGT. V gave up 1 base and J gave up 4 bases, with 14 bases separating them. CDR3 coding DNA: TGTGCCAGCAGTGAAGTTGCAGGGCAAGGATACGAGCAGTACTTC. As protein: CASSEVAGQGYEQYF.

J is TRBJ1-1 and V is TRBV2; 10 bases line up with TRBD1. The CDR3 contains 15 residues. Germline CDR1 reads SNHLY; CDR2 reads FYNNEI. V was pared by 8 bases and J by 6 bases, with 12 bases of the junction left unmatched. The CDR3 nucleotides read TGTGCCAGCTCTACAACCCGGACAGGGGGGGCTGAAGCTTTCTTT. It translates to CASSTTRTGGAEAFF.

The chain carries TRBV11-2 and TRBJ2-3; the D gene is possibly TRBD2 (6 bases). CDR3 length: 13 amino acids. Trimming took off 11 bases at V and 3 bases at J, with 15 bases between the two ends. Germline CDR1 and CDR2: SGHAT and FQNNGV. The CDR3 DNA reads TGTGCCGTTGCTGGGGGGTTGACAGATACGCAGTATTTT. Its translation: CAVAGGLTDTQYF.

The J gene is TRBJ2-7, the V gene TRBV4-1, with D unresolved. There are 14 residues in the CDR3. Germline assignment: CDR1 MGHRA and CDR2 YSYEKL. V was clipped by 4 bases and J by 5 bases, with 15 bases between them. CDR3: CASSLGPFGDEQYF. The CDR3, as DNA: TGCGCCAGCAGCCTAGGGCCTTTCGGAGACGAGCAGTACTTC.

The J gene is TRBJ2-2, the V gene TRBV18; 8 bases fit TRBD2. CDR3 size: 16 residues. Germline trimming cut 1 base from V and 3 bases from J; bases unmatched to any gene: 4. Germline CDR1 is KGHSH and CDR2 is LQKENI. DNA of the CDR3: TGTGCCAGCTCACCACGTCCGGGGGGGGACACCGGGGAGCTGTTTTTT. Residues: CASSPRPGGDTGELFF.

The CDR3, as DNA: TGTGCCAGCAGTTCGAGCGGGGGGCTAGGTAATTCACCCCTCCACTTT. Amino acid sequence: CASSSSGGLGNSPLHF. The chain is built from TRBV27 and TRBJ1-6; D might be TRBD1 (6 bases). The germline V gene encodes CDR1 MNHEY and CDR2 SMNVEV (reference sequence). The length of the CDR3 is 16 residues. Trimming removed 4 bases from V and 6 bases from J, with 16 bases in between.

This sequence joins TRBV2 and TRBJ2-2, with D maybe TRBD1 (5 bases). Germline assignment: CDR1 SNHLY and CDR2 FYNNEI. CDR3 length equals 13 residues. V lost 8 bases and J 5 bases, leaving 12 bases between the germline ends. The CDR3 spells CASAGFWTGELFF. The CDR3 DNA follows: TGTGCCAGCGCAGGGTTTTGGACCGGGGAGCTGTTTTTT.

This chain uses TRBV7-9 with TRBJ2-3, with D perhaps matching TRBD2 (6 bases). Germline V gene sequence: CDR1 SEHNR, CDR2 FQNEAQ (reference sequence). Between the trimmed V and J ends, which lost 1 base and 3 bases, there was a span of 14 bases. The CDR3 covers 16 residues. CDR3 in amino acids: CASSLGGLAPTDTQYF. DNA of the CDR3: TGTGCCAGCAGCTTAGGGGGACTCGCCCCGACAGATACGCAGTATTTT.

The chain combines TRBV10-3 with TRBJ2-5, with 12 bases aligning to TRBD1. The CDR3 has 14 residues. Trimming took 6 bases from V and 4 from J; bases not matched to a gene: 3. Germline V gives CDR1 ENHRY, CDR2 SYGVKD. The CDR3 spells CAIRGQGALETQYF. The CDR3 bases are TGTGCCATCAGGGGACAGGGGGCTCTAGAGACCCAGTACTTC.

The chain uses TRBV5-8 and TRBJ1-5, with D perhaps TRBD1 (5 bases). This CDR3 is built from 14 residues. The V end lost 4 bases, the J end lost 5 bases, and 13 bases lay between the germline ends. Germline values: CDR1 SGHTS, CDR2 YDEGEE. The CDR3 DNA is TGTGCCAGCAGCCCCCGCGGGGGTGATCAGCCCCAGCATTTT. It specifies CASSPRGGDQPQHF.